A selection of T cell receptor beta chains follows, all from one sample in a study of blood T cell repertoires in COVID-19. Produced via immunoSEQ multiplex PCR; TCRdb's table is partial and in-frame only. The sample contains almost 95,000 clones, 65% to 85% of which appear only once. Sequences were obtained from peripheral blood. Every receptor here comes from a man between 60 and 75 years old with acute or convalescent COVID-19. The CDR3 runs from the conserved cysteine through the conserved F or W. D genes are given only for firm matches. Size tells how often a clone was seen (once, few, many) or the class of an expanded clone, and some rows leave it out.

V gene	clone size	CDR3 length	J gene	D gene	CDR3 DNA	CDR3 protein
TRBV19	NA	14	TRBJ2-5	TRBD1	TGTGCCAGTAGTACTTCGACAGGGGCAGAGACCCAGTACTTC	CASSTSTGAETQYF
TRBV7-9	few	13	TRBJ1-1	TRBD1	TGTGCCAGCAGCCAGGGGACAGTTAATACAGCTTTCTTT	CASSQGTVNTAFF
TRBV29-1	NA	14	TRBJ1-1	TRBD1	TGCAGCGTTATCGGAACAGGGGGTACCACTGAAGCTTTCTTT	CSVIGTGGTTEAFF
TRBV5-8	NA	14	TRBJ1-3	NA	TGTGCCAGCAGCTTGGTACAGGTTGGAAACACCATATATTTT	CASSLVQVGNTIYF
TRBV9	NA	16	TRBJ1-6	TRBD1	TGTGCCAGCAGCGGAAGATTGGACAGGGGGAATTCACCCCTCCACTTT	CASSGRLDRGNSPLHF
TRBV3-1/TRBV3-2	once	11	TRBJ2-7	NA	TGTGCCAGCAGCCTAAATTACGAGCAGTACTTC	CASSLNYEQYF
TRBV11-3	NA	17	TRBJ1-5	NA	TGTGCCAGCAGCTTCGAGAGTGCAGGGGTAGGGAATCAGCCCCAGCATTTT	CASSFESAGVGNQPQHF
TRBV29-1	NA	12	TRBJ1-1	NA	TGCAGCGTTGATATTGGAGCCAAGGCCGCTTTCTTT	CSVDIGAKAAFF
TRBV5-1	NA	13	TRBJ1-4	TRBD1	TGCGCCAGCGGGACAGGGGGCGACGAAAAACTGTTTTTT	CASGTGGDEKLFF
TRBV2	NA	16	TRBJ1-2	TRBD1	TGTGCCAGCAGTGGGGGGACAGGGCGGGGAGTCTATGGCTACACCTTC	CASSGGTGRGVYGYTF
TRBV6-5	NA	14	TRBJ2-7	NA	TGTGCCAGCAGTTACTCGAAGCATTTTTACGAGCAGTACTTC	CASSYSKHFYEQYF
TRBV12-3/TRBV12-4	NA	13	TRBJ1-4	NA	TGTGCCAGCAGCCCCGGACAGTATGAAAAACTGTTTTTT	CASSPGQYEKLFF
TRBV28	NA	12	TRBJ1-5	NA	TGTGCCAGCAGTTTTGAGGCGATGGCCCAGCATTTT	CASSFEAMAQHF
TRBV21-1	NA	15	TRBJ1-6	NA	TGTGCCAGCAGCCCGGCCGAGGACAGTCATTCACCCCTCCACTTT	CASSPAEDSHSPLHF
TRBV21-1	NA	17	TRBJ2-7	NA	TGTGCCAGCAGCAAACGAATAGGGACAGGGCGTTCCTACGAGCAGTACTTC	CASSKRIGTGRSYEQYF
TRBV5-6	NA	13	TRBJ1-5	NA	TGTGCCAGCAGCTTCGGGGGGGGACAGCCCCAGCATTTT	CASSFGGGQPQHF
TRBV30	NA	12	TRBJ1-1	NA	TGTGCCTGGAGTGTAGGGGCTTTTGAAGCTTTCTTT	CAWSVGAFEAFF
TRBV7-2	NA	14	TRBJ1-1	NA	TGTGCCAGCAGCTTAGACAGGGTAAACACTGAAGCTTTCTTT	CASSLDRVNTEAFF
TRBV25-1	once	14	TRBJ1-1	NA	TGTGCCAGCAGTGAACAGGGACACCTCACTGAAGCTTTCTTT	CASSEQGHLTEAFF
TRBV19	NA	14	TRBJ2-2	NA	TGTGCCAGTAGTACGGACACCCAGTCCGGGGAGCTGTTTTTT	CASSTDTQSGELFF
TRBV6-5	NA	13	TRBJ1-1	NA	TGTGCCAGCAGTTTCTCCGGGGACACTGAAGCTTTCTTT	CASSFSGDTEAFF
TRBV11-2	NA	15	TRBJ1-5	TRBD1	TGTGCCAGCAGTACCGGACAGGGGCGGAATCAGCCCCAGCATTTT	CASSTGQGRNQPQHF
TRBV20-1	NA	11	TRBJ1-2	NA	TGCAGTGCTACACAGGGTAGGGGCTACACCTTC	CSATQGRGYTF
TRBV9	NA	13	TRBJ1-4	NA	TGTGCCAGCAGGGCCTCGGGGAATGAAAAACTGTTTTTT	CASRASGNEKLFF
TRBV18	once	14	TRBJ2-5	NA	TGTGCCAGCTCACCACCGGGACTGGTAGAGACCCAGTACTTC	CASSPPGLVETQYF
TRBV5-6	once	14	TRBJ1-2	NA	TGTGCCAGCAGCTTTCCGACAGACAACTATGGCTACACCTTC	CASSFPTDNYGYTF
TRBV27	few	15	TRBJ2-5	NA	TGTGCCAGCAGATCGCTCGAGACAGTAGGGGGAACCCAGTACTTC	CASRSLETVGGTQYF
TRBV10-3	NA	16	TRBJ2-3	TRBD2	TGTGCCATCAGTGGAACTAGCGGGGGATTCACAGATACGCAGTATTTT	CAISGTSGGFTDTQYF
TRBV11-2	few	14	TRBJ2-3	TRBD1	TGTGCCAGCAGCGTGGACAGGGTCACAGATACGCAGTATTTT	CASSVDRVTDTQYF
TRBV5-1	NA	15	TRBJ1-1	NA	TGCGCCAGCAGCTTGGCCTTAGGACAGAACACTGAAGCTTTCTTT	CASSLALGQNTEAFF
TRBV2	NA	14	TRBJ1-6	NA	TGTGCCAGCAGTGGAAGGGCCGACAGTTCACCCCTCCACTTT	CASSGRADSSPLHF
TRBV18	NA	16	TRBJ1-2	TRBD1	TGTGCCAGCTCTGTCGGACAGGGGGCGCGGGACTATGGCTACACCTTC	CASSVGQGARDYGYTF
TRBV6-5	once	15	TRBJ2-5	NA	TGTGCCAGCAGTTCCCTCTTAGCGGCCCCGGGGACCCAGTACTTC	CASSSLLAAPGTQYF
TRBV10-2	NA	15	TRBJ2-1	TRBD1	TGCGCCAGCAGCGATACAGGGGGTGGTTCTAATGAGCAGTTCTTC	CASSDTGGGSNEQFF
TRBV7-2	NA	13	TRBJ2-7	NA	TGTGCCAGCAGCAGTCGCCCGGGGTACGAGCAGTACTTC	CASSSRPGYEQYF
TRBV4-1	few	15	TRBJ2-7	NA	TGCGCCAGCAGCCAAGATGCGGGAAGTTACTACGAGCAGTACTTC	CASSQDAGSYYEQYF
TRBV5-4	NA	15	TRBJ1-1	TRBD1	TGTGCCAGCAGCTTGCAGGGGGCGGGAGGGACTGAAGCTTTCTTT	CASSLQGAGGTEAFF